This is a list of T cell receptor beta chains from one sample in a study of cytomegalovirus exposure and HLA in healthy donors. This table comes from immunoSEQ multiplex PCR, and its TCRdb copy is limited to in-frame clones, with some not included. This sample has some 63,000 clones; 83% occur once, and the top ten carry about 1.5%. Material for sequencing was PBMCs. These receptors were taken from a human donor in good health. Each CDR3 is given with its conserved first and last residue. The order of the fields is J gene, clone size, D gene, V gene, CDR3 DNA, CDR3 protein. The D gene is left open where the match is weak. Clone size appears in some rows only: once, few, many, or a class for an expanded clone.

>TRBJ1-3|NA|TRBD1|TRBV4-3
TGCGCCAGCAGCCAAGAGTACGGGACAGGGGGAAACACCATATATTTT
CASSQEYGTGGNTIYF
>TRBJ2-1|NA|TRBD2|TRBV9
TGTGCCAGCAGCGTAGATTTATCACAGGCTTCGGCGGGAGTGCAGTTCTTC
CASSVDLSQASAGVQFF
>TRBJ1-3|NA|NA|TRBV6-1
TGTGCCAGCAGTGAATTGACAGGATGGGGAAACACCATATATTTT
CASSELTGWGNTIYF
>TRBJ1-6|NA|TRBD1|TRBV5-4
TGTGCCAGCAGCGGAGGCGGGACAGGGGGAAATTCACCCCTCCACTTT
CASSGGGTGGNSPLHF
>TRBJ1-3|NA|NA|TRBV7-2
TGTGCCAGCAGCTTAGTATTCGGTAACTCTGGAAACACCATATATTTT
CASSLVFGNSGNTIYF
>TRBJ2-2|NA|TRBD1|TRBV4-2
TGTGCCAGCAGCCAAGGGACAGGACCGAACACCGGGGAGCTGTTTTTT
CASSQGTGPNTGELFF
>TRBJ2-7|NA|TRBD2|TRBV18
TGTGCCAGCTCACCAGATCAAGCGGGAGTTGTCTACGAGCAGTACTTC
CASSPDQAGVVYEQYF
>TRBJ2-7|NA|NA|TRBV7-9
TGTGCCAGCAGCCTCAATTACGAGCAGTACTTC
CASSLNYEQYF
>TRBJ2-2|NA|NA|TRBV4-3
TGCGCCAGCAGCCAAGATGTAGCAGACACCGGGGAGCTGTTTTTT
CASSQDVADTGELFF
>TRBJ1-1|few|NA|TRBV7-9
TGTGCCAGCAGCAGTCAAACGGGACACAAGAACACTGAAGCTTTCTTT
CASSSQTGHKNTEAFF
>TRBJ2-1|NA|TRBD2|TRBV27
TGTGCCAGCAGTTTACAGCCTCGGACTAGCGGGGCGTATGAGCAGTTCTTC
CASSLQPRTSGAYEQFF
>TRBJ2-1|few|NA|TRBV4-3
TGCGCCAGCAGCCAAGATGCGGGGACCTACAATGAGCAGTTCTTC
CASSQDAGTYNEQFF
>TRBJ1-4|few|TRBD1|TRBV10-3
TGTGCCAGCTCGGACAGGGCCCTTTCAAGCAAACTGTTTTTT
CASSDRALSSKLFF
>TRBJ1-1|once|NA|TRBV4-3
TGCGCCAGCAGCCAAGAGGACAGAATCACTGAAGCTTTCTTT
CASSQEDRITEAFF
>TRBJ1-3|NA|NA|TRBV25-1
TGTGCCAGCAGGGAGGCTGGAAACACCATATATTTT
CASREAGNTIYF
>TRBJ1-2|NA|NA|TRBV5-1
TGCGCCAGCAGCTATGGACAGAGGTTGGATGGCTACACCTTC
CASSYGQRLDGYTF
>TRBJ1-3|NA|NA|TRBV30
TGTGCCTGGAGTGTTTTAACTGGAAACACCATATATTTT
CAWSVLTGNTIYF
>TRBJ2-3|NA|NA|TRBV15
TGTGCCACCAGGCGACTCACAGATACGCAGTATTTT
CATRRLTDTQYF